The 5 T cell receptor beta chains reported below all come from one sample, sequenced in a study of glioma-infiltrating T cells. Using RNA template, CDR3s of TCR alpha and beta were amplified with iRepertoire arm-PCR. TCRdb redid the calling of the multiplex PCR reads with MiXCR, one entry per CDR3 protein. Of 95,000 to 110,000 distinct CDR3 sequences listed, roughly 30% are singletons. The sample was glioma tissue, nonneoplastic brain tissue, or PBMCs (not recorded which). Every receptor here comes from a human donor with low-grade glioma or glioblastoma, undergoing nonglioma brain surgery, or in good health (not recorded which).

Many counts were recorded for this clonotype. The V and J genes are TRBV20-1 and TRBJ2-3; 9 bases agree with TRBD2. CDR3 length: 15 amino acids. Trimming cost V 3 bases and J 2 bases; bases outside gene matches: 6. The germline gives CDR1 DFQATT, CDR2 SNEGSKA (reference sequence). CDR3: CSASGLAGITDTQYF. CDR3 DNA sequence: TGCAGTGCTAGCGGGCTAGCGGGGATCACAGATACGCAGTATTTT.

This clonotype was observed many times. The J gene is TRBJ1-1, the V gene TRBV20-1; 8 positions agree with TRBD1. V lost 5 bases, J lost 1 base, and 6 bases stayed unmatched. Germline V lookup: CDR1 DFQATT, CDR2 SNEGSKA (reference sequence). The CDR3 is made up of 14 amino acids. The CDR3 is CSAGDRGANTEAFF. In DNA form, the CDR3 reads TGCAGTGCTGGCGACAGGGGCGCGAACACTGAAGCTTTCTTT.

There are a few counts of this clonotype. The V call is TRBV4-3, the J call TRBJ1-6, with TRBD1 as a possible D gene (5 bases). CDR1 is LGHNA, CDR2 YSLEER, per germline. This CDR3 is built from 14 residues. V lost 1 base to trimming and J lost 7 bases, with 8 bases between them. The CDR3 reads CASSQVNRNSPLHF. CDR3 DNA sequence: TGCGCCAGCAGCCAAGTCAACAGGAATTCACCCCTCCACTTT.

This clonotype has ten or more counts. The chain combines TRBV3-1 with TRBJ2-7; D ambiguous. V was clipped by 3 bases and J by 5 bases, with 5 bases between them. This CDR3 region has 11 residues. Germline V gives CDR1 LGHDT, CDR2 YNNKEL (reference sequence). The CDR3 loop reads CASSHGHEQYF. As DNA, the CDR3 is TGTGCCAGCAGCCATGGACACGAGCAGTACTTC.

This clonotype was seen ten or more times. This rearrangement joins TRBV6-2 or TRBV6-3 to TRBJ1-2; 8 bases agree with TRBD1. Per the germline V gene, CDR1 is MNHEY and CDR2 is SVGEGT. Trimming cost V 2 bases and J 8 bases; bases outside gene matches: 16. The CDR3 extends over 17 amino acids. In DNA form, the CDR3 reads TGTGCCAGCAGTTACGTAAAGAACGAGGACAGGGTGGACGGCTACACCTTC. Residues: CASSYVKNEDRVDGYTF.